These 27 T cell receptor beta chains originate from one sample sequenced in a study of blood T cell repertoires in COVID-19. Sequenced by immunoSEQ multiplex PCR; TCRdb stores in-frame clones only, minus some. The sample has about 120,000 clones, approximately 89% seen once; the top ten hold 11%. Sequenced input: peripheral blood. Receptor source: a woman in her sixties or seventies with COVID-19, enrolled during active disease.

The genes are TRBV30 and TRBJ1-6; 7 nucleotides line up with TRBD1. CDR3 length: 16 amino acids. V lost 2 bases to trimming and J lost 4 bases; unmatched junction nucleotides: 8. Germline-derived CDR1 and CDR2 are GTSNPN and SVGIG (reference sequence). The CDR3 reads CAWSSGQTAYNSPLHF. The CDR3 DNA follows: TGTGCCTGGAGTTCGGGACAGACCGCTTATAATTCACCCCTCCACTTT.

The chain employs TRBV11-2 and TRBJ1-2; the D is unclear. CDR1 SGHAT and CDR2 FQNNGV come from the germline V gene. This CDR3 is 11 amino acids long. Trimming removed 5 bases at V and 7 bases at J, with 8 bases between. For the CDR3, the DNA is TGTGCCAGCAGCCCAGCGGGTGGCTACACCTTC. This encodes CASSPAGGYTF.

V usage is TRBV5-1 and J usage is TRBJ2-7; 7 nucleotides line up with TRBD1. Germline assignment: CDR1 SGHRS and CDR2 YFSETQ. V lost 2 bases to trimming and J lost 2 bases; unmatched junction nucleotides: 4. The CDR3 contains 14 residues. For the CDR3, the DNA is TGCGCCAGCAGCTTCCGGGACAGAGCCTACGAGCAGTACTTC. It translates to CASSFRDRAYEQYF.

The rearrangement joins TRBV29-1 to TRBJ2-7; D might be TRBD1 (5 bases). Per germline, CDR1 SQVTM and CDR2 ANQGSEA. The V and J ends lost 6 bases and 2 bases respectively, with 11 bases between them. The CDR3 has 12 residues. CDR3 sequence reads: CSVIKDTYEQYF. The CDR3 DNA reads TGCAGCGTGATAAAGGACACCTACGAGCAGTACTTC.

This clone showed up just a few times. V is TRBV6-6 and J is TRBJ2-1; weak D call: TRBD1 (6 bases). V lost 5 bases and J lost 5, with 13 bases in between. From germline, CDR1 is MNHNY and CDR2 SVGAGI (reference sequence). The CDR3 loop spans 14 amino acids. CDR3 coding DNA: TGTGCCAGCAGTCCCGACCACAGGGACAATGAGCAGTTCTTC. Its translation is CASSPDHRDNEQFF.

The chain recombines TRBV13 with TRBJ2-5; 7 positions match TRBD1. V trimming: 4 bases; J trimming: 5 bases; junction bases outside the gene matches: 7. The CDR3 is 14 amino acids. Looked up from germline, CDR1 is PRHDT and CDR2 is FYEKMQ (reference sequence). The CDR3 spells CASSSSTGYETQYF. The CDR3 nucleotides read TGTGCCAGCAGCTCGTCGACAGGGTATGAGACCCAGTACTTC.

DNA of the CDR3: TGTGCCAGCAGCTTAGAGACAGTCCCTAATTCACCCCTCCACTTT. Protein sequence: CASSLETVPNSPLHF. The V gene is TRBV7-3, the J gene TRBJ1-6, with a weak D call TRBD1 (5 bases). Looked up from germline, CDR1 is SGHTA and CDR2 is FQGTGA. V lost 2 bases and J 6 bases, leaving 11 bases between the germline ends. The CDR3 sequence is 15 residues long.

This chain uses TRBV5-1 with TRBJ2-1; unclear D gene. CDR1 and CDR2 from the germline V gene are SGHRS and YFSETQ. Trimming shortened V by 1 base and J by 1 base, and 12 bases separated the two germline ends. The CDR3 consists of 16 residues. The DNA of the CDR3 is TGCGCCAGCAGCTTGCTTTTGCAGAATTCCTACAATGAGCAGTTCTTC. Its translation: CASSLLLQNSYNEQFF.

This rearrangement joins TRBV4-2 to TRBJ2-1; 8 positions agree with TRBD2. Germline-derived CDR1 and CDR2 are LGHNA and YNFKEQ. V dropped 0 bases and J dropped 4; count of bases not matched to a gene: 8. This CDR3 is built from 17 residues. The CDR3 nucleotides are TGTGCCAGCAGCCAAGATTTCGGGACTAGGTTTTACAATGAGCAGTTCTTC. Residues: CASSQDFGTRFYNEQFF.

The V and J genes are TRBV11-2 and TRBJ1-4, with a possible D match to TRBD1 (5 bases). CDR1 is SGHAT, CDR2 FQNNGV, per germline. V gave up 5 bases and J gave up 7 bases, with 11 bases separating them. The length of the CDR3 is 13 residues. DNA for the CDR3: TGTGCCAGCAGCAACGCGGGGGGTGAAAAACTGTTTTTT. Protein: CASSNAGGEKLFF.

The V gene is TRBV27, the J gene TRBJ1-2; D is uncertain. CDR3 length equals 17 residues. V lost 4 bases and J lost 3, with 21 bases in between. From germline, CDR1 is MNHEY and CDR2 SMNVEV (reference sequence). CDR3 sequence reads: CASSSHVLVGPDYGYTF. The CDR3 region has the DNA TGTGCCAGCAGTTCCCACGTGCTGGTTGGCCCCGACTATGGCTACACCTTC.

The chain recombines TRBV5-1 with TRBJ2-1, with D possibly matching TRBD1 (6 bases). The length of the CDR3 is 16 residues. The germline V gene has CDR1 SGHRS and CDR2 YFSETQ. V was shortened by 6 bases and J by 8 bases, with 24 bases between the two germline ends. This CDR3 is CASNPTGSYGVDEQFF. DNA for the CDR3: TGCGCCAGCAACCCGACAGGCTCTTATGGTGTGGATGAGCAGTTCTTC.

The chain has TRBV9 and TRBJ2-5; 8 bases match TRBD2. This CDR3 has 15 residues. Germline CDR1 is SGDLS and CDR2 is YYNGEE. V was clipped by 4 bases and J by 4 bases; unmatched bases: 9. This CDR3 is CASSFGGGYGETQYF. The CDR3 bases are TGTGCCAGCAGCTTCGGCGGGGGGTATGGAGAGACCCAGTACTTC.

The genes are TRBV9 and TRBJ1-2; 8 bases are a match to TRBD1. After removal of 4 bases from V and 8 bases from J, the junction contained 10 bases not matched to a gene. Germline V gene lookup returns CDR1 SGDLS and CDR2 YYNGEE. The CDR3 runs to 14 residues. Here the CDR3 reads CASSPRTGSRGYTF. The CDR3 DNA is TGTGCCAGCAGCCCTAGGACAGGGAGTAGAGGCTACACCTTC.

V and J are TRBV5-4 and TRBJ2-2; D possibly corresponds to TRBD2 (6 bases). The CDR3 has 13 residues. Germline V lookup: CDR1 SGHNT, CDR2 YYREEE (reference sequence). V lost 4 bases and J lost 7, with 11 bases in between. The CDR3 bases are TGTGCCAGCAGCCCATCTAGCGTCGGGGAGCTGTTTTTT. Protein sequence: CASSPSSVGELFF.

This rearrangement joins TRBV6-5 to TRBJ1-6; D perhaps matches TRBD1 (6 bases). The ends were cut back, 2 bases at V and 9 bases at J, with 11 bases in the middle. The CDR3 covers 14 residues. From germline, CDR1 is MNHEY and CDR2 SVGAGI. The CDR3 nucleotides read TGTGCCAGCAGTTACGCAGGGGAGAGTTCACCCCTCCACTTT. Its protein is CASSYAGESSPLHF.

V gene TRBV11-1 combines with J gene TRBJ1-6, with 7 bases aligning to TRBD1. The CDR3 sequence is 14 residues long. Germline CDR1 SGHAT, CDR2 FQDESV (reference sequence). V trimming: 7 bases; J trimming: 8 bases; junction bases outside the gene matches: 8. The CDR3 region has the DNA TGTGCCAGCACCCGACAGGGTGTGGATTCACCCCTCCACTTT. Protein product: CASTRQGVDSPLHF.

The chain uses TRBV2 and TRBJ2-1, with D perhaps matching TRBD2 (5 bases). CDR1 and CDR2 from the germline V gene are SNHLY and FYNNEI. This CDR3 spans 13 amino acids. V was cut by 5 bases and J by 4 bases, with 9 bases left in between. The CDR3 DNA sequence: TGTGCCAGCAGTAAGACGGGGTACAATGAGCAGTTCTTC. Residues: CASSKTGYNEQFF.

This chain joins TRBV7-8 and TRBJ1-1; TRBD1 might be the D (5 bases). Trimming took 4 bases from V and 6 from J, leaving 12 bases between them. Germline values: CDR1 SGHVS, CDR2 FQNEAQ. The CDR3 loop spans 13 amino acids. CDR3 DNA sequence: TGTGCCAGCAGCTCCCAGGGTCAAGCTGAAGCTTTCTTT. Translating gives CASSSQGQAEAFF.

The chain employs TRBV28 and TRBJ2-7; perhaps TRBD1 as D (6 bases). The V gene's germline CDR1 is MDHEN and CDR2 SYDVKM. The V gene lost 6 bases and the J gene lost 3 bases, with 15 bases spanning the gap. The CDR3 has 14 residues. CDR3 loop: CASRPNGQLYEQYF. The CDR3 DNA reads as TGTGCCAGCAGACCTAACGGACAGCTCTACGAGCAGTACTTC.

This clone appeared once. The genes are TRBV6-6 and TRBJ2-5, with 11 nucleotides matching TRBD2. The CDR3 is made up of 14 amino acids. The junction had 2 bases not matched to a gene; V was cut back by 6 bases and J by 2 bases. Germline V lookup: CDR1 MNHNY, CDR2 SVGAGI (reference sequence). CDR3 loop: CASSRLAGQETQYF. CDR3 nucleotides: TGTGCCAGCAGCCGACTAGCGGGACAAGAGACCCAGTACTTC.

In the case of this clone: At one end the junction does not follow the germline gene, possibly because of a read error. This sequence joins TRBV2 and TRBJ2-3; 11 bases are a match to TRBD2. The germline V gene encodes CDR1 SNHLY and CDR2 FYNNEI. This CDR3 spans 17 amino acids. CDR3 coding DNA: TGTGCCAGCAGCGAAGGGCTAGCGGGGGGCAAGGGGGATACGCAGTATTTT. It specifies CASSEGLAGGKGDTQYF.

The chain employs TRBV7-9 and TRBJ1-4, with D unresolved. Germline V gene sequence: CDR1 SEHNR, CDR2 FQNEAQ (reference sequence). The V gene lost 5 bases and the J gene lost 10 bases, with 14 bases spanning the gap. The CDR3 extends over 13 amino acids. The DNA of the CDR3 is TGTGCCAGCAGCGGGCACGAATTCGGAAAACTGTTTTTT. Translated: CASSGHEFGKLFF.

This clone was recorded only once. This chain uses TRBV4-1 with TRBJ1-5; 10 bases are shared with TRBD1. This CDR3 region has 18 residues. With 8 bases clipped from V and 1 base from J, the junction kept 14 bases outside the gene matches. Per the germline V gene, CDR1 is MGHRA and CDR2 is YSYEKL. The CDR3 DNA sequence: TGCGCCAGCCCCCTTGCGGGACAGGGGTTCAGAAGCAATCAGCCCCAGCATTTT. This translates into CASPLAGQGFRSNQPQHF.

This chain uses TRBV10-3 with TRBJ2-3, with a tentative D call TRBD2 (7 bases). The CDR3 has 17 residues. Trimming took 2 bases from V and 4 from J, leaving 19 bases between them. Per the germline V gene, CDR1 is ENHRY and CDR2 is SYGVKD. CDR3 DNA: TGTGCCATCAGTGAGGGGGGCAGCGGGGTATCCCCAGATACGCAGTATTTT. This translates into CAISEGGSGVSPDTQYF.

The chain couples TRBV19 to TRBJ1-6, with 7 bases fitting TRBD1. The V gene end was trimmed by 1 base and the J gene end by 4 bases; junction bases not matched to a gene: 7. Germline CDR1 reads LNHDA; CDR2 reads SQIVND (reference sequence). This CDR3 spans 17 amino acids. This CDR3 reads CASSIAYGTAYNSPLHF. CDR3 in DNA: TGTGCCAGTAGTATAGCGTACGGGACAGCTTATAATTCACCCCTCCACTTT.

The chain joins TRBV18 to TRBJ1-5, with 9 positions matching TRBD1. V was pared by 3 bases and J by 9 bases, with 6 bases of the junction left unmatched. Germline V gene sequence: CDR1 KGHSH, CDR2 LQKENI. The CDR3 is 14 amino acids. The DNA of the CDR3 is TGTGCCAGCTCACCGGGACAGGGAGTTGGGCCCCAGCATTTT. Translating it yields CASSPGQGVGPQHF.